The next 14 T cell receptor beta chains were all read from a single sample in a study of CD8 T cells in ankylosing spondylitis. TCRdb reprocessed the 5' RACE reads with MiXCR, giving one entry per CDR3 protein. Of 350,000 to 400,000 distinct CDR3 sequences listed, approximately 22% are singletons. Material: blood, either unsorted or a sorted T cell fraction (not recorded which). These receptors were taken from a male donor with ankylosing spondylitis or in good health (not recorded which).

This sequence joins TRBV9 and TRBJ2-5; D may be TRBD2 (6 bases). The germline CDR1 and CDR2 sequences are SGDLS and YYNGEE. The V gene lost 0 bases and the J gene lost 3 bases, with 18 bases spanning the gap. This CDR3 has 17 residues. DNA for the CDR3: TGTGCCAGCAGCGTAGTGATGGCGCGGGGAAAGGAAGAGACCCAGTACTTC. Translated: CASSVVMARGKEETQYF.

The chain's CDR3 is CASSVDGNRNQPQHF. For the CDR3, the DNA is TGTGCCAGCAGCGTAGATGGCAATCGCAATCAGCCCCAGCATTTT. The chain uses TRBV9 and TRBJ1-5; D gene uncertain. Germline V lookup: CDR1 SGDLS, CDR2 YYNGEE. V lost 0 bases and J 2 bases, leaving 9 bases between the germline ends. There are 15 residues in the CDR3.

The table lists this clonotype with a few counts. This chain uses TRBV6-5 with TRBJ2-7; no clear D gene. The length of the CDR3 is 13 residues. The germline V and J ends were trimmed by 0 bases and 6 bases, with 9 bases remaining between them. The germline gives CDR1 MNHEY, CDR2 SVGAGI. CDR3 loop: CASSYSSMAEQYF. The CDR3 DNA follows: TGTGCCAGCAGTTACTCCTCGATGGCCGAGCAGTACTTC.

This chain uses TRBV24-1 with TRBJ2-3, with D possibly being TRBD1 (5 bases). Germline V gene lookup returns CDR1 KGHDR and CDR2 SFDVKD. Trimming left V 1 base short and J 0 bases short, with 10 bases between. The CDR3 loop spans 16 amino acids. Here the CDR3 reads CATSDFSTASTDTQYF. CDR3 coding DNA: TGTGCCACCAGTGATTTCTCGACAGCTAGCACAGATACGCAGTATTTT.

This clonotype was observed a few times. V gene TRBV5-1 combines with J gene TRBJ2-5; TRBD2 agrees at 9 bases. Germline CDR1 and CDR2: SGHRS and YFSETQ. The CDR3 runs 17 residues. The ends lost 1 base at V and 5 bases at J; junction bases unmatched: 12. The CDR3 is CASSLNQRGVNWETQYF. The DNA for the CDR3 is TGCGCCAGCAGCTTGAATCAGCGGGGGGTAAATTGGGAGACCCAGTACTTC.

The CDR3 spells CASSLTGQAKNIQYF. The CDR3 nucleotides read TGTGCCAGCAGTTTAACTGGTCAAGCCAAAAACATTCAGTACTTC. The chain joins TRBV28 to TRBJ2-4; no definite D call. The CDR3 loop spans 15 amino acids. The germline gives CDR1 MDHEN, CDR2 SYDVKM. With 2 bases removed from V and 0 bases from J, the gap between germline ends came to 8 bases.

The table lists this clonotype with a few counts. The J gene is TRBJ2-1, the V gene TRBV9; D unclear. Germline values: CDR1 SGDLS, CDR2 YYNGEE. Trimming cost V 4 bases and J 6 bases, with 11 bases left between them. CDR3 length equals 13 residues. The CDR3 sequence is CASSPFPPNEQFF. In DNA form, the CDR3 reads TGTGCCAGCAGCCCCTTTCCACCCAATGAGCAGTTCTTC.

The chain employs TRBV15 and TRBJ2-7; D might be TRBD1 or TRBD2, each matching 7 bases. The CDR3 contains 14 residues. Germline V lookup: CDR1 LNHNV, CDR2 YYDKDF (reference sequence). The V gene lost 5 bases and the J gene lost 6 bases, with 17 bases spanning the gap. The CDR3 here is CATSGRDSGTEQYF. DNA of the CDR3: TGTGCCACCAGCGGGAGGGACAGCGGTACCGAGCAGTACTTC.

The chain joins TRBV11-2 to TRBJ1-1; the D is unclear. Looked up from germline, CDR1 is SGHAT and CDR2 is FQNNGV. V dropped 5 bases and J dropped 0 bases, with 10 bases sitting between them. The CDR3 sequence is 14 residues long. The CDR3 DNA reads as TGTGCCAGCAGCCCCTACAGCGTGAACACTGAAGCTTTCTTT. Translation gives CASSPYSVNTEAFF.

The sample holds one count of this clonotype. The chain couples TRBV9 to TRBJ2-1; D gene unclear. The length of the CDR3 is 16 residues. Germline CDR1 and CDR2: SGDLS and YYNGEE. The V end was cut by 0 bases, the J end by 0 bases, with 10 bases between. The CDR3 loop reads CASSVADFSSYNEQFF. The CDR3 region has the DNA TGTGCCAGCAGCGTAGCGGATTTCAGCTCCTACAATGAGCAGTTCTTC.

V gene TRBV12-3 or TRBV12-4 combines with J gene TRBJ2-3; D gene uncertain. This CDR3 contains 13 residues. V was trimmed by 4 bases and J by 6 bases, leaving 11 bases between them. CDR3 amino acids: CASSSLSIDTQYF. The CDR3 nucleotides are TGTGCCAGCAGTTCTTTGTCAATTGATACGCAGTATTTT.

The sample holds a few counts of this clonotype. V and J are TRBV6-4 and TRBJ2-1; TRBD2 matches at 10 bases. After removal of 4 bases from V and 6 bases from J, the junction contained 6 bases not matched to a gene. Germline assignment: CDR1 MRHNA and CDR2 SNTAGT. There are 15 residues in the CDR3. The CDR3 here is CASSGSGGASNEQFF. The CDR3 region has the DNA TGTGCCAGCAGTGGCAGCGGGGGGGCCTCCAATGAGCAGTTCTTC.

The chain uses TRBV15 and TRBJ1-1, with 7 bases identical to TRBD1. This CDR3 has 16 amino acids. Germline CDR1 LNHNV, CDR2 YYDKDF (reference sequence). V shed 3 bases and J 4 bases; nucleotides not matched to a gene: 11. Here the CDR3 reads CATSRGWRDSGTEAFF. In DNA form, the CDR3 reads TGTGCCACCAGCAGGGGATGGAGGGACAGTGGCACTGAAGCTTTCTTT.

V is TRBV13 and J is TRBJ2-1; 16 bases are shared with TRBD2. In germline, CDR1 is PRHDT, CDR2 FYEKMQ (reference sequence). The CDR3 consists of 20 residues. Trimming removed 5 bases from V and 7 bases from J; junction bases left unmatched: 17. The CDR3 loop reads CASSGTPGTSGGAAGNEQFF. CDR3 bases: TGTGCCAGCAGCGGAACCCCCGGGACTAGCGGGGGGGCCGCGGGGAATGAGCAGTTCTTC.